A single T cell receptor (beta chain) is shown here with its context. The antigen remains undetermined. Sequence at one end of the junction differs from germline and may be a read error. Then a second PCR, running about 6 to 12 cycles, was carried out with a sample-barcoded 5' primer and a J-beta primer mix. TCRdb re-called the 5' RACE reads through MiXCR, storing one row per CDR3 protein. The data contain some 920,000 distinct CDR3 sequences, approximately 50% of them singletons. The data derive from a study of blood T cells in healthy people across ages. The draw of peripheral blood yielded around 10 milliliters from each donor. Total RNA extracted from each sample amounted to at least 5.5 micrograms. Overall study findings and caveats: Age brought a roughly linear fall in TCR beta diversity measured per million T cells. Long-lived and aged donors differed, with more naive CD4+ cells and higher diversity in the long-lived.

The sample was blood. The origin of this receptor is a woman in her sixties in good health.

Here the CDR3 reads CSVGLATTVQETRFF. The CDR3, as DNA: TGCAGCGTTGGGCTGGCTACGACAGTCCAAGAGACCCGGTTCTTC. The chain joins TRBV29-1 to TRBJ2-5, with D perhaps matching TRBD1 (5 bases). The germline CDR1 and CDR2 sequences are SQVTM and ANQGSEA. CDR3 length equals 15 residues.